The 17 T cell receptor beta chains presented below share a single source sample, sequenced in a study of blood T cell repertoires in COVID-19. Clones were read by immunoSEQ multiplex PCR, and TCRdb kept only the in-frame ones, dropping some. The sample carries 180,000 or so clones, 70% to 90% recorded once. The sequenced sample was peripheral blood. The receptor set was obtained from a woman of 80 years or more with acute or convalescent COVID-19.

This clone appeared a few times. The V and J genes are TRBV5-6 and TRBJ2-6; D gene uncertain. The V gene lost 5 bases and the J gene lost 0 bases, with 3 bases spanning the gap. The germline gives CDR1 SGHDT, CDR2 YYEEEE. The CDR3 runs 13 residues. In nucleotides, the CDR3 is TGTGCCAGCAGGGCCTCTGGGGCCAACGTCCTGACTTTC. The encoded protein is CASRASGANVLTF.

This chain uses TRBV7-2 with TRBJ1-6; D gene ambiguous. The CDR3 sequence is 13 residues long. From germline, CDR1 is SGHTA and CDR2 FQGNSA. V gave up 2 bases and J gave up 8 bases, with 7 bases separating them. The CDR3 nucleotides are TGTGCCAGCAGCTTAATGAGGGATTCACCCCTCCACTTT. Its translation is CASSLMRDSPLHF.

The chain is built from TRBV18 and TRBJ1-2; 9 nucleotides line up with TRBD1. The CDR3 is 16 amino acids. Germline V gene lookup returns CDR1 KGHSH and CDR2 LQKENI. Unmatched junction bases numbered 5, after V lost 1 base and J lost 2 bases. CDR3 sequence: CASSPQGTGTNYGYTF. CDR3 nucleotides: TGTGCCAGCTCACCACAGGGGACAGGGACAAACTATGGCTACACCTTC.

The chain has TRBV24-1 and TRBJ1-2, with TRBD1 matching over 11 bases. The CDR3 runs 16 residues. Per germline, CDR1 KGHDR and CDR2 SFDVKD. Trimming took 3 bases from V and 4 from J; bases not matched to a gene: 6. The CDR3 nucleotides read TGTGCCACCAGTGATCCTCGGACAGGGGGCGTCTATGGCTACACCTTC. It encodes CATSDPRTGGVYGYTF.

V usage is TRBV28 and J usage is TRBJ1-1; 10 bases match TRBD1. CDR1 and CDR2 (germline): MDHEN, SYDVKM. V dropped 6 bases and J dropped 6; count of bases not matched to a gene: 16. The CDR3 totals 17 residues. CDR3 amino acids: CASSPSDRGRVDPEAFF. The CDR3 DNA reads TGTGCCAGCAGCCCAAGCGACAGGGGGCGGGTGGACCCTGAAGCTTTCTTT.

This clone was recorded once. The chain employs TRBV30 and TRBJ2-1, with D perhaps TRBD2 (7 bases). Germline loops: CDR1 GTSNPN, CDR2 SVGIG (reference sequence). The V end lost 0 bases, the J end lost 5 bases, and 17 bases lay between the germline ends. The CDR3 loop spans 16 amino acids. The CDR3 sequence: CAWSVLGGLVNNEQFF. In nucleotides, the CDR3 is TGTGCCTGGAGTGTACTCGGGGGGCTGGTAAACAATGAGCAGTTCTTC.

The chain couples TRBV18 to TRBJ1-1, with 10 bases aligning to TRBD1. The V and J ends lost 5 bases and 3 bases, in that order; junction bases with no gene match: 9. Germline V gene sequence: CDR1 KGHSH, CDR2 LQKENI. The CDR3 has 16 amino acids. The CDR3 DNA is TGTGCCAGCTCATCGACAGGGGGCGCGTCGGACACTGAAGCTTTCTTT. Its protein is CASSSTGGASDTEAFF.

The CDR3, as DNA: TGTGCCAGCTCACCTCGGACAGGGGGCCCTATCTCTGGGGCCAACGTCCTGACTTTC. Its protein product is CASSPRTGGPISGANVLTF. The rearrangement joins TRBV18 to TRBJ2-6; 11 nucleotides align to TRBD1. Germline V gene lookup returns CDR1 KGHSH and CDR2 LQKENI. This CDR3 region has 19 residues. Losses at the gene ends were 3 bases for V and 0 bases for J; bases not matched to a gene: 7.

The chain is built from TRBV19 and TRBJ2-6, with a possible D match to TRBD1 (6 bases). This CDR3 region has 16 residues. Germline V gene lookup returns CDR1 LNHDA and CDR2 SQIVND (reference sequence). V was cut by 3 bases and J by 2 bases, with 11 bases left in between. The CDR3 loop is CASSIRGPTGANVLTF. CDR3 DNA sequence: TGTGCCAGTAGTATCAGGGGCCCAACTGGGGCCAACGTCCTGACTTTC.

This sequence joins TRBV7-2 and TRBJ1-1, with 8 positions matching TRBD1. This CDR3 region has 14 residues. J was trimmed by 1 base and V by 5 bases; bases with no gene match: 3. The germline gives CDR1 SGHTA, CDR2 FQGNSA. The DNA of the CDR3 is TGTGCCAGCAGCCCAGACAGGGGGAACACTGAAGCTTTCTTT. Amino acid sequence: CASSPDRGNTEAFF.

This clone has more than one count but fewer than ten. The V gene is TRBV29-1, the J gene TRBJ1-2; the D is unclear. CDR1 is SQVTM and CDR2 is ANQGSEA in the germline V gene. V gave up 4 bases and J gave up 3 bases, with 12 bases separating them. CDR3 length equals 13 residues. For the CDR3, the DNA is TGCAGCGTTGTGGGAGGGATGTACTATGGCTACACCTTC. It is translated as CSVVGGMYYGYTF. The complete variable domain, with remaining parts taken from reference TRBV29-1 and TRBJ1-2, reads SAVISQKPSRDICQRGTSLTIQCQVDSQVTMMFWYRQQPGQSLTLIATANQGSEATYESGFVIDKFPISRPNLTFSTLTVSNMSPEDSSIYLCSVVGGMYYGYTFGSGTRLTVV.

The CDR3 reads CRTYQPQHF. In nucleotides, the CDR3 is TGCAGGACATATCAGCCCCAGCATTTT. The chain employs TRBV20-1 and TRBJ1-5; D not certain. The CDR3 extends over 9 amino acids. Germline CDR1 DFQATT, CDR2 SNEGSKA (reference sequence).

The chain links TRBV2 to TRBJ2-3; TRBD2 aligns across 10 bases. CDR1 is SNHLY, CDR2 FYNNEI, per germline. The CDR3 has 18 residues. The V and J ends lost 5 bases and 7 bases, in that order; junction bases with no gene match: 18. For the CDR3, the DNA is TGTGCCAGCAGTCATCCCGCTAGGGCTAGCGGGAGATGGTATACGCAGTATTTT. It specifies CASSHPARASGRWYTQYF.

This chain joins TRBV6-5 and TRBJ1-2, with 7 bases that match TRBD1. CDR3 length equals 14 residues. CDR1 and CDR2 (germline): MNHEY, SVGAGI. Trimming took 7 bases from V and 7 from J; bases not matched to a gene: 12. The CDR3 protein is CASTQGDLQGGYTF. CDR3 coding DNA: TGTGCCAGCACCCAGGGGGATCTTCAGGGTGGCTACACCTTC.

The V gene is TRBV7-9, the J gene TRBJ2-1, with 11 bases matching TRBD2. The germline CDR1 and CDR2 sequences are SEHNR and FQNEAQ (reference sequence). CDR3 length: 19 residues. The V segment lost 7 bases and the J segment 0 bases; nucleotides outside the gene matches: 14. CDR3 DNA: TGTGCCAGCATCACCCTTTCTAGCGGGAGGACAAGCTCCTACAATGAGCAGTTCTTC. This encodes CASITLSSGRTSSYNEQFF.

The chain is built from TRBV4-3 and TRBJ2-5; TRBD2 aligns across 9 bases. Unmatched junction bases numbered 4, after V lost 3 bases and J lost 5 bases. Germline CDR1 reads LGHNA; CDR2 reads YSLEER. CDR3 length equals 14 residues. CDR3 bases: TGCGCCAGCAGCCAGCGGACTAGCGCCGAGACCCAGTACTTC. This codes for CASSQRTSAETQYF.

The rearrangement joins TRBV10-3 to TRBJ2-7, with 8 bases fitting TRBD1. Germline assignment: CDR1 ENHRY and CDR2 SYGVKD. V shed 4 bases and J 3 bases; nucleotides not matched to a gene: 8. This CDR3 is built from 15 residues. CDR3 sequence: CAISVGQGLSYEQYF. The CDR3 nucleotides are TGTGCCATCAGTGTTGGACAGGGTTTAAGCTACGAGCAGTACTTC.